This T cell receptor beta chain came from a study of T cells after yellow fever vaccination. Study conclusions and caveats: Relatively few clonotypes were ones that appeared in both CD4 and CD8 compartments. Boosting was followed by the reappearance of most primary-vaccination clones (less than 98% CD4, roughly 90% CD8). Compared with primary, the secondary response was weaker and peaked at day 5, not 15.

This clonotype was observed a few times. Antigen unknown. The CDR3 has 13 amino acids. Unmatched junction bases numbered 6, after V lost 7 bases and J lost 4 bases. 5'RACE template switching generated TCR cDNA, adding a universal primer site and UMIs. TCRdb ran MiXCR on the 5' RACE reads and lists one entry per CDR3 protein. Here the sample spans hundreds of thousands of distinct CDR3 sequences, more than 9% being singletons. This chain joins TRBV12-3 or TRBV12-4 and TRBJ2-5; TRBD1 matches at 7 bases. This TCR came from a man aged 30 to 39 who received the YFV17D yellow fever vaccine. The source material was PBMCs, sampled on the day of the yellow fever booster vaccination. The CDR3 DNA reads as TGTGCCAGCACCTCTTACAGGGGAGAGACCCAGTACTTC. Amino acids: CASTSYRGETQYF.